The 15 T cell receptor beta chains below all came from one sample that was sequenced in a study of T cells in Graves' hyperthyroidism and ophthalmopathy. Amplification yielded TCR beta CDR3 regions, with RNA transcripts as the source. First-round RT-PCR targeting the TCR CDR3 was performed with the HTBI primer set. TCRdb re-derived calls from the multiplex PCR reads in MiXCR, one entry per CDR3 protein. The table includes fewer than 400,000 distinct CDR3 sequences, 15% to 20% detected once. What was sequenced was blood. These receptors were obtained from a man in his thirties or forties with Graves' hyperthyroidism.

This clonotype was detected ten times or more. DNA of the CDR3: TGTGCCAGCAGCGACGGGACTGGCTACAATGAGCAGTTCTTC. Protein product: CASSDGTGYNEQFF. The chain combines TRBV7-8 with TRBJ2-1; D possibly corresponds to TRBD2 (6 bases). The germline V gene has CDR1 SGHVS and CDR2 FQNEAQ. The CDR3 loop spans 14 amino acids. The germline V and J ends were trimmed by 5 bases and 3 bases, with 11 bases remaining between them.

There are many counts of this clonotype. The chain carries TRBV20-1 and TRBJ2-7, with TRBD2 matching 13 bases. Germline CDR1 DFQATT, CDR2 SNEGSKA (reference sequence). Trimming removed 3 bases from V and 1 base from J; junction bases left unmatched: 6. The CDR3 contains 16 residues. Here the CDR3 reads CSASDWTSGRSYEQYF. The CDR3 nucleotides read TGCAGTGCTAGTGACTGGACTAGCGGGAGATCCTACGAGCAGTACTTC.

This clonotype was seen a handful of times. V gene TRBV5-1 combines with J gene TRBJ2-1, with D possibly matching TRBD1 (5 bases). This CDR3 region has 17 residues. The V and J ends lost 0 bases and 0 bases respectively, with 13 bases between them. Looked up from germline, CDR1 is SGHRS and CDR2 is YFSETQ. The CDR3 DNA follows: TGCGCCAGCAGCTTGGAGGTGGGGCTTAGCTCCTACAATGAGCAGTTCTTC. It encodes CASSLEVGLSSYNEQFF.

The table lists this clonotype with many counts. The chain links TRBV28 to TRBJ2-2; D perhaps matches TRBD1 (5 bases). Per the germline V gene, CDR1 is MDHEN and CDR2 is SYDVKM. V lost 7 bases, J lost 3 bases, and 12 bases lay in between. The CDR3 sequence is 14 residues long. The CDR3 region has the DNA TGTGCCAGCACTGCCGACAGTTACACCGGGGAGCTGTTTTTT. Translation: CASTADSYTGELFF.

This clonotype was seen more than once but under ten times. V gene TRBV20-1 combines with J gene TRBJ1-1; D gene ambiguous. In germline, CDR1 is DFQATT, CDR2 SNEGSKA (reference sequence). CDR3 size: 13 residues. Trimming shortened V by 3 bases and J by 1 base, and 9 bases separated the two germline ends. This CDR3 is CSARGSGNTEAFF. CDR3 bases: TGCAGTGCTAGGGGAAGCGGGAACACTGAAGCTTTCTTT.

This clonotype was found a few times. This chain uses TRBV5-1 with TRBJ2-1; 11 nucleotides match TRBD2. Germline V CDR1 and CDR2: SGHRS, YFSETQ. The CDR3 extends over 15 amino acids. V was clipped by 4 bases and J by 12 bases; unmatched bases: 12. CDR3 coding DNA: TGCGCCAGCAGCGGGGGGACTAGCGGCTTCAATTTGCAGTTCTTC. Protein product: CASSGGTSGFNLQFF.

This clonotype has a count of ten or more. This chain uses TRBV6-1 with TRBJ1-4; a weak D match, TRBD1 (6 bases). V was pared by 7 bases and J by 4 bases, with 13 bases between. CDR1 MNHNS and CDR2 SASEGT come from the germline V gene. The CDR3 sequence is 14 residues long. The CDR3 coding sequence is TGTGCCAGCACTCAACAGGGCCGTAATGAAAAACTGTTTTTT. It is translated as CASTQQGRNEKLFF.

This clonotype has a count of ten or more. The chain links TRBV28 to TRBJ1-2; no clear D gene. The CDR3 sequence is 14 residues long. Germline V gene data show CDR1 as MDHEN and CDR2 as SYDVKM. Trimming shortened V by 7 bases and J by 4 bases, and 16 bases separated the two germline ends. DNA for the CDR3: TGTGCCAGCACCGACCTAGGGATATCCTATGGCTACACCTTC. This sequence encodes CASTDLGISYGYTF.

This clonotype showed up many times. The rearrangement joins TRBV5-1 to TRBJ1-5, with D unclear. The germline gives CDR1 SGHRS, CDR2 YFSETQ. The CDR3 extends over 15 amino acids. Trimming stripped 0 bases from V and 3 bases from J, with 10 bases between. In DNA form, the CDR3 reads TGCGCCAGCAGCTTGGACACAGAGGACAATCAGCCCCAGCATTTT. It is translated as CASSLDTEDNQPQHF.

This clonotype was seen repeatedly, ten times or more. V and J are TRBV7-3 and TRBJ2-3, with TRBD2 matching 10 bases. Germline assignment: CDR1 SGHTA and CDR2 FQGTGA. The CDR3 extends over 14 amino acids. The V segment lost 7 bases and the J segment 1 base; nucleotides outside the gene matches: 2. The CDR3 spells CASKAGGGTDTQYF. The CDR3 region has the DNA TGTGCCAGCAAAGCGGGAGGGGGCACAGATACGCAGTATTTT.

This clonotype has only a few counts. The V and J genes are TRBV15 and TRBJ2-3; TRBD2 is a possible D gene (6 bases). V was pared by 9 bases and J by 0 bases, with 13 bases between. CDR1 and CDR2 from the germline V gene are LNHNV and YYDKDF (reference sequence). This CDR3 comprises 14 residues. DNA for the CDR3: TGTGCCACAGGAAGAGCGGGTAGCACAGATACGCAGTATTTT. Amino acids: CATGRAGSTDTQYF.

The gene calls are TRBV20-1 and TRBJ2-4, with 16 nucleotides matching TRBD2. The CDR3 consists of 20 residues. The germline CDR1 and CDR2 sequences are DFQATT and SNEGSKA (reference sequence). The V and J ends lost 5 bases and 0 bases, in that order; junction bases with no gene match: 13. The CDR3 spells CSAGQPGLAGGSLAKNIQYF. CDR3 nucleotides: TGCAGTGCTGGACAGCCGGGACTAGCGGGAGGGTCCCTAGCCAAAAACATTCAGTACTTC.

The table lists this clonotype with many counts. The chain is built from TRBV2 and TRBJ2-7; 8 bases are shared with TRBD2. The CDR3 loop spans 17 amino acids. Germline lookup yields CDR1 SNHLY and CDR2 FYNNEI. The V gene end was trimmed by 10 bases and the J gene end by 0 bases; junction bases not matched to a gene: 17. The CDR3 loop reads CAINQTGRGTSSYEQYF. Written as DNA, the CDR3 is TGTGCCATCAACCAAACAGGTCGAGGGACTAGCTCCTACGAGCAGTACTTC.

The V and J genes are TRBV10-3 and TRBJ2-1, with 11 nucleotides matching TRBD2. The germline gives CDR1 ENHRY, CDR2 SYGVKD. V lost 0 bases, J lost 6 bases, and 4 bases stayed unmatched. This CDR3 comprises 16 residues. CDR3 sequence (DNA): TGTGCCATCAGTGAGTCGGGACTAGCGGAGATCAATGAGCAGTTCTTC. It encodes CAISESGLAEINEQFF.

The rearrangement joins TRBV24-1 to TRBJ2-1; TRBD2 matches at 13 bases. Germline CDR1 KGHDR, CDR2 SFDVKD. The CDR3 is 16 amino acids. V shed 2 bases and J 6 bases; nucleotides not matched to a gene: 3. The CDR3 reads CATSDSRTSGSNEQFF. For the CDR3, the DNA is TGTGCCACCAGTGATTCTCGGACTAGCGGGAGCAATGAGCAGTTCTTC.